This T cell receptor (beta chain) was recorded in a study of T cells in localized non-small cell lung cancer. Whole-study findings and limits: Uninvolved adjacent lung, not tumor, had the highest T cell clonality.

TCRdb's copy holds only in-frame clones and misses some; the assay was immunoSEQ multiplex PCR. The sample shows about 2,000 clones, just over 35% of them seen only once. There are a few counts of this clone. Its cognate antigen is unknown. CDR3 length equals 12 residues. V was pared by 7 bases and J by 6 bases, with 13 bases between. From germline, CDR1 is SGDLS and CDR2 YYNGEE. The sample was lung tumor tissue, taken before any cancer treatment. This TCR came from a male donor older than 55 with stage II lung adenocarcinoma. The chain couples TRBV9 to TRBJ1-2; maybe TRBD1 (5 bases). CDR3 amino acids: CASVRGADGYTF. The CDR3, as DNA: TGTGCCAGCGTCCGCGGGGCGGATGGCTACACCTTC. The full variable domain, with the rest looked up from reference TRBV9 and TRBJ1-2, is DSGVTQTPKHLITATGQRVTLRCSPRSGDLSVYWYQQSLDQGLQFLIQYYNGEERAKGNILERFSAQQFPDLHSELNLSSLELGDSALYFCASVRGADGYTFGSGTRLTVV.